These 14 T cell receptor beta chains were all obtained from the same sample, sequenced in a study of cytomegalovirus exposure and HLA in healthy donors. PCR amplification relied on 60 Vbeta primers (plus 13 Jbeta primers). TCRdb keeps only in-frame clones here, not all; method: immunoSEQ multiplex PCR. The table shows roughly 180,000 clones, with about three quarters occurring only once. The sequencing input was PBMCs. The receptors originated from an older woman in good health and CMV-seropositive.

The rearrangement joins TRBV21-1 to TRBJ1-4; the table names TRBD1, a call not compared with the DNA. TRBV21-1 is annotated as a pseudogene. CDR3 length: 12 residues. CDR3 nucleotide sequence: TGTGCCAGCAGCAAGTCAGGGTCAAAACTGTTTTTT. This encodes CASSKSGSKLFF.

The chain couples TRBV27 to TRBJ2-2; 8 bases are shared with TRBD2. After removal of 6 bases from V and 6 bases from J, the junction contained 9 bases not matched to a gene. The CDR3 covers 15 residues. Germline values: CDR1 MNHEY, CDR2 SMNVEV (reference sequence). CDR3 DNA sequence: TGTGCCAGCAGACTTCGGGGGGGGGCGCCCGGGGAGCTGTTTTTT. It yields the protein CASRLRGGAPGELFF.

The rearrangement joins TRBV4-2 to TRBJ2-1, with TRBD2 matching over 8 bases. The J segment lost 7 bases and the V segment lost 0 bases, leaving 8 bases of the junction unmatched. The CDR3 extends over 16 amino acids. Germline V gene sequence: CDR1 LGHNA, CDR2 YNFKEQ. For the CDR3, the DNA is TGTGCCAGCAGCCAAGACGGGGGACTAGTATTGAATGAGCAGTTCTTC. Amino acids: CASSQDGGLVLNEQFF.

The chain has TRBV5-1 and TRBJ2-7, with 7 bases lining up with TRBD1. This CDR3 spans 14 amino acids. Germline assignment: CDR1 SGHRS and CDR2 YFSETQ. After removal of 4 bases from V and 2 bases from J, the junction contained 6 bases not matched to a gene. For the CDR3, the DNA is TGCGCCAGCAGCACCTGGACAGGCCCCTACGAGCAGTACTTC. Translated: CASSTWTGPYEQYF.

This clone was counted only a few times. The V gene is TRBV5-6, the J gene TRBJ1-1; 7 bases are shared with TRBD1. The CDR3 spans 16 residues. CDR1 is SGHDT, CDR2 YYEEEE, per germline. V trimming: 2 bases; J trimming: 9 bases; junction bases outside the gene matches: 16. CDR3 in amino acids: CASSFIDARQGGKAFF. DNA of the CDR3: TGTGCCAGCAGCTTTATTGATGCCCGACAGGGTGGAAAAGCTTTCTTT.

V and J are TRBV4-3 and TRBJ2-7; tentative D call: TRBD2 (5 bases). With 0 bases removed from V and 7 bases from J, the gap between germline ends came to 16 bases. CDR1 is LGHNA, CDR2 YSLEER, per germline. This CDR3 region has 15 residues. CDR3 coding DNA: TGCGCCAGCAGCCAAGATCCAACTAGTCGATATGAGCAGTACTTC. Its protein product is CASSQDPTSRYEQYF.

This chain uses TRBV11-2 with TRBJ1-6, with 8 bases aligning to TRBD1. This CDR3 has 18 amino acids. V lost 4 bases, J lost 0 bases, and 8 bases stayed unmatched. Germline CDR1 SGHAT, CDR2 FQNNGV. Here the CDR3 reads CASSSGDRLSSYNSPLHF. The CDR3 bases are TGTGCCAGCAGCTCCGGGGACAGGTTGAGCTCCTATAATTCACCCCTCCACTTT.

The gene calls are TRBV18 and TRBJ2-1; 7 positions agree with TRBD2. V lost 0 bases and J lost 3; bases outside the gene matches: 5. CDR3 length: 16 amino acids. Germline V lookup: CDR1 KGHSH, CDR2 LQKENI. The CDR3 nucleotides read TGTGCCAGCTCACCACCGTCTAGCGGATACTACAATGAGCAGTTCTTC. Its translation: CASSPPSSGYYNEQFF.

The genes are TRBV19 and TRBJ1-4, with D unresolved. In germline, CDR1 is LNHDA, CDR2 SQIVND (reference sequence). Deletions cut 9 bases from V and 7 bases from J, with 12 bases between. This CDR3 contains 12 residues. Here the CDR3 DNA reads TGTGCCAGCGCGGCGTTGACTGAAAAACTGTTTTTT. Protein product: CASAALTEKLFF. Complete variable domain (other parts from reference TRBV19 and TRBJ1-4): DGGITQSPKYLFRKEGQNVTLSCEQNLNHDAMYWYRQDPGQGLRLIYYSQIVNDFQKGDIAEGYSVSREKKESFPLTVTSAQKNPTAFYLCASAALTEKLFFGSGTQLSVL.

This clone was recorded a few times. The chain links TRBV4-2 to TRBJ2-7; D is perhaps TRBD2 (5 bases). In germline, CDR1 is LGHNA, CDR2 YNFKEQ. CDR3 length: 17 residues. The V end lost 0 bases, the J end lost 5 bases, and 20 bases lay between the germline ends. CDR3 amino acids: CASSQDSGRGGSNEQYF. The DNA of the CDR3 is TGTGCCAGCAGCCAAGATTCGGGTCGGGGTGGGAGTAACGAGCAGTACTTC.

This clone was counted once. This sequence joins TRBV28 and TRBJ1-1; the match to TRBD1 covers 8 bases. J lost 7 bases, V lost 7 bases, and 8 bases had no gene match. This CDR3 region has 13 residues. Germline CDR1 reads MDHEN; CDR2 reads SYDVKM. The CDR3 region is CASNVQGEGEAFF. CDR3 coding DNA: TGTGCCAGCAACGTACAGGGGGAGGGTGAAGCTTTCTTT.

The chain couples TRBV9 to TRBJ1-1, with 8 bases identical to TRBD1. Per the germline V gene, CDR1 is SGDLS and CDR2 is YYNGEE. CDR3 size: 14 residues. V lost 3 bases, J lost 4 bases, and 5 bases stayed unmatched. The CDR3 DNA sequence: TGTGCCAGCAGCGGTGGACAGGGATCCACTGAAGCTTTCTTT. Its translation is CASSGGQGSTEAFF.

This sequence joins TRBV7-9 and TRBJ2-1, with D possibly TRBD1 on 5 matching bases. Germline V CDR1 and CDR2: SEHNR, FQNEAQ (reference sequence). The CDR3 runs to 15 residues. V lost 5 bases and J 1 base, leaving 12 bases between the germline ends. The CDR3 nucleotides read TGTGCCAGCAGCCCGGCAGGGATTTCCTACAATGAGCAGTTCTTC. Translating gives CASSPAGISYNEQFF.

V gene TRBV9 combines with J gene TRBJ2-3, with 9 bases matching TRBD1. Germline CDR1 and CDR2: SGDLS and YYNGEE. The CDR3 runs to 15 residues. Germline trimming cut 4 bases from V and 3 bases from J; bases unmatched to any gene: 6. The CDR3 DNA follows: TGTGCCAGCAGCAAGGGACAGGGTGGTACAGATACGCAGTATTTT. Protein: CASSKGQGGTDTQYF.